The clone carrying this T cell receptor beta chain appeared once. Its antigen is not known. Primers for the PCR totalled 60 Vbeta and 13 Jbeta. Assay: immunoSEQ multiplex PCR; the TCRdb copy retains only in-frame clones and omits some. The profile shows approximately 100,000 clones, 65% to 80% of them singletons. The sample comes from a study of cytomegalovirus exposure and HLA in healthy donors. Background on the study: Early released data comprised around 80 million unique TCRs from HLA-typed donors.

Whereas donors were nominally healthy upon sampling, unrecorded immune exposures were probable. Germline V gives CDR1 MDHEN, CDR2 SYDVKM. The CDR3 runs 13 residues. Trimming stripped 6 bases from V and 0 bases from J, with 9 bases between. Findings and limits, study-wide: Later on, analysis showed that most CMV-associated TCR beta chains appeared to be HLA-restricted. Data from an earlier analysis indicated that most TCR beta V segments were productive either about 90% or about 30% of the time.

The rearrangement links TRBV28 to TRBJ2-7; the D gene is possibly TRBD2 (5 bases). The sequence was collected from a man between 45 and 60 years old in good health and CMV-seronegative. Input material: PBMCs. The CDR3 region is CASRTGVSYEQYF. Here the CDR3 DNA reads TGTGCCAGCAGAACCGGGGTCTCCTACGAGCAGTACTTC.